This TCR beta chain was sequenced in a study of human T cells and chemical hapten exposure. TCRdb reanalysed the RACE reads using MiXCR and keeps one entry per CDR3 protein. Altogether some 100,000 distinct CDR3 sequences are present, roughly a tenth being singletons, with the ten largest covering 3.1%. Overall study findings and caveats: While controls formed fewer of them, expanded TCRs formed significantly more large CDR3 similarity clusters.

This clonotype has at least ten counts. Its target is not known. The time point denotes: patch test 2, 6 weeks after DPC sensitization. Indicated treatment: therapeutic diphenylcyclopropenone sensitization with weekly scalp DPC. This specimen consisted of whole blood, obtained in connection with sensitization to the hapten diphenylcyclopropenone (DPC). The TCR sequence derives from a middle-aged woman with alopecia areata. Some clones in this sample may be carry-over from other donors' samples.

The CDR3 bases are TGCGCCAGCAGCTTCAGGCCAGGGGAAGATACGCAGTATTTT. Translating gives CASSFRPGEDTQYF. The J gene is TRBJ2-3, the V gene TRBV5-1; a possible D gene is TRBD1 (6 bases). This CDR3 has 14 amino acids. Germline V gene data show CDR1 as SGHRS and CDR2 as YFSETQ. With 2 bases removed from V and 5 bases from J, the gap between germline ends came to 12 bases.